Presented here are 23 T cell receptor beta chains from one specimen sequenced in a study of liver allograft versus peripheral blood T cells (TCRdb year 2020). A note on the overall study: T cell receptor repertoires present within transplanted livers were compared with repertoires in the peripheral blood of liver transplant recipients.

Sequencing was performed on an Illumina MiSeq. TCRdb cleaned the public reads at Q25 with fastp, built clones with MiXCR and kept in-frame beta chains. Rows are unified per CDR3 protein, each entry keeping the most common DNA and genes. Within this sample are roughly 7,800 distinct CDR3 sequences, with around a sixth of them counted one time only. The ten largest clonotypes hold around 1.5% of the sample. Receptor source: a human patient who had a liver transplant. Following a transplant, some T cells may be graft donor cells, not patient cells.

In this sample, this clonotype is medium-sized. CDR3 in DNA: TGTGCCAGCAGTTCGAGGTCCAGGGGGAACACTGAAGCTTTCTTT. It yields the protein CASSSRSRGNTEAFF. V is TRBV12-3 or TRBV12-4 and J is TRBJ1-1; TRBD1 might be the D (6 bases). V gave up 4 bases and J gave up 1 base, with 13 bases separating them. The length of the CDR3 is 15 residues.

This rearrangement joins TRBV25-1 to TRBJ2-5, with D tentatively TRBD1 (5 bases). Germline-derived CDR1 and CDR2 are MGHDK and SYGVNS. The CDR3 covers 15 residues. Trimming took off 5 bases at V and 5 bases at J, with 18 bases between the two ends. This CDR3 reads CASSSGRGIRETQYF. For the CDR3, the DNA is TGTGCCAGCAGTTCTGGAAGGGGTATTAGGGAGACCCAGTACTTC. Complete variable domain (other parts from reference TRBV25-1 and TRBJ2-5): EADIYQTPRYLVIGTGKKITLECSQTMGHDKMYWYQQDPGMELHLIHYSYGVNSTEKGDLSSESTVSRIRTEHFPLTLESARPSHTSQYLCASSSGRGIRETQYFGPGTRLLVL.

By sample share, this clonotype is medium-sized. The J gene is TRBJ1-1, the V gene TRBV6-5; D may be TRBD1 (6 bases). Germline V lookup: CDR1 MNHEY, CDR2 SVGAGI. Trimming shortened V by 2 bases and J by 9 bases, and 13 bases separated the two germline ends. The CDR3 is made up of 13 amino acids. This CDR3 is CASSYLQGRQAFF. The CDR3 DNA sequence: TGTGCCAGCAGTTACCTTCAGGGGAGGCAAGCTTTCTTT.

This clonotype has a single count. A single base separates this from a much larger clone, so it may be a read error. In DNA, the CDR3 is TGTGTCAGCAGCGGGACAGCTTCACCCCTCCACTTT. This codes for CVSSGTASPLHF. This chain connects TRBV6-5 to TRBJ1-6, with 7 positions matching TRBD1. The CDR3 has 12 residues. From germline, CDR1 is MNHEY and CDR2 SVGAGI.

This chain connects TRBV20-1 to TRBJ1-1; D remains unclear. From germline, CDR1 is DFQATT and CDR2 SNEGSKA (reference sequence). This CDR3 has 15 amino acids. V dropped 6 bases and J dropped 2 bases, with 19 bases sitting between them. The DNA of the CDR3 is TGCAGTGCCTTCGGCAGGTCGGAGGGAAACACTGAAGCTTTCTTT. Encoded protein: CSAFGRSEGNTEAFF.

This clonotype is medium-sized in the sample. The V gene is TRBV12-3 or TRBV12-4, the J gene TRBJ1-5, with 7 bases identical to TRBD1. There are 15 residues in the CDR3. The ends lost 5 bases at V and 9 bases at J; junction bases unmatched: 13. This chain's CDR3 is CASSGGQAREGPQHF. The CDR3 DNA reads TGTGCCAGCAGTGGCGGACAGGCCCGTGAAGGGCCCCAGCATTTT.

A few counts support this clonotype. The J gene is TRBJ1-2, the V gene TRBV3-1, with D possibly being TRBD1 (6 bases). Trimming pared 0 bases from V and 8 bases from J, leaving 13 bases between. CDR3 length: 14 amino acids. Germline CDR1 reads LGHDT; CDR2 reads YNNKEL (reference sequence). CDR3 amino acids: CASSQDSQGQGYTF. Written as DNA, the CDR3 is TGTGCCAGCAGCCAAGACTCGCAGGGGCAGGGCTACACCTTC.

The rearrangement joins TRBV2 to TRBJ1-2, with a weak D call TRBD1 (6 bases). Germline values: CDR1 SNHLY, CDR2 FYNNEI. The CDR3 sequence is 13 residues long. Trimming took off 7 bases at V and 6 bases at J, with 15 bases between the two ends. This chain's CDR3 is CASTSDSPHGYTF. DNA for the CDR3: TGTGCCAGCACCTCGGACAGTCCCCATGGCTACACCTTC.

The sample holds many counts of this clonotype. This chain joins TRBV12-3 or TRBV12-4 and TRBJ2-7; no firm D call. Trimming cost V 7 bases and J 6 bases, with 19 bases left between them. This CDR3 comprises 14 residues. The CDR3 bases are TGTGCCAGCACCCCCCCGGGTCCTCTTCGCGAGCAGTACTTC. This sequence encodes CASTPPGPLREQYF.

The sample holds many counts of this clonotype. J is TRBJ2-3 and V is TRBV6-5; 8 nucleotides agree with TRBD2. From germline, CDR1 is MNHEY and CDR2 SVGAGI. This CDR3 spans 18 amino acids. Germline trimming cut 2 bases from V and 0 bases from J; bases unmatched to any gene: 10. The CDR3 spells CASSYAAGEYASTDTQYF. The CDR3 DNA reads TGTGCCAGCAGTTACGCAGCGGGGGAGTACGCTAGCACAGATACGCAGTATTTT.

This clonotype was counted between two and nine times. CDR3 loop: CASSTGGSRSPLHF. CDR3 DNA: TGTGCCAGCTCTACGGGGGGGTCACGTTCACCCCTCCACTTT. The J gene is TRBJ1-6, the V gene TRBV12-3 or TRBV12-4, with D possibly TRBD1 on 5 matching bases. Trimming stripped 8 bases from V and 9 bases from J, with 17 bases between. The CDR3 has 14 residues.

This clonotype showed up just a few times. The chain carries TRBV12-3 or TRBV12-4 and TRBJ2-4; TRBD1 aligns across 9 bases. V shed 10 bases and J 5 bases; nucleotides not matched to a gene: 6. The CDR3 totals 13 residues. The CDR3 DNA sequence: TGTGCCACATCGGGACAGGGCGAAAACATTCAGTACTTC. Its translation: CATSGQGENIQYF.

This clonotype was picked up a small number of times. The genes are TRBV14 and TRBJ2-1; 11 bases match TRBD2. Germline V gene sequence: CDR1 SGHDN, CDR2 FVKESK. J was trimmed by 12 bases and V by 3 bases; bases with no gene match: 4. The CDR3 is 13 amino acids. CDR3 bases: TGTGCCAGCAGCCAGGCTAGCGGGGGGAGGCAGTTCTTC. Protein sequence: CASSQASGGRQFF.

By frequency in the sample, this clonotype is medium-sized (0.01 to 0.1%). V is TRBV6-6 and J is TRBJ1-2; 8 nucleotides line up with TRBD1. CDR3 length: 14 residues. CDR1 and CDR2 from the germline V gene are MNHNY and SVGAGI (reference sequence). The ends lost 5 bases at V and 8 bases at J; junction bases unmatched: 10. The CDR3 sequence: CASSKPDREGGYTF. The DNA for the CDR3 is TGTGCCAGCAGTAAACCGGACAGGGAAGGAGGCTACACCTTC.

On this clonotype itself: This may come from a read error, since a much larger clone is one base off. CDR3 in amino acids: CSARDNRGLCTEAFF. The CDR3 DNA is TGCAGTGCTAGAGATAACAGGGGTCTGTGCACTGAAGCTTTCTTT. V usage is TRBV20-1 and J usage is TRBJ1-1; TRBD1 agrees at 7 bases. This CDR3 has 15 amino acids. Germline trimming cut 0 bases from V and 4 bases from J; bases unmatched to any gene: 8. The V gene's germline CDR1 is DFQATT and CDR2 SNEGSKA (reference sequence).

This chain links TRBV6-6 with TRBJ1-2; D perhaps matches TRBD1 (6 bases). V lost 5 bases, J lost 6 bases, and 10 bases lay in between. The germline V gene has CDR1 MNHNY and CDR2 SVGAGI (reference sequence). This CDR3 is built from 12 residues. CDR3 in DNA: TGTGCCAGCAGTGGACAGACCGATGGCTACACCTTC. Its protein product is CASSGQTDGYTF.

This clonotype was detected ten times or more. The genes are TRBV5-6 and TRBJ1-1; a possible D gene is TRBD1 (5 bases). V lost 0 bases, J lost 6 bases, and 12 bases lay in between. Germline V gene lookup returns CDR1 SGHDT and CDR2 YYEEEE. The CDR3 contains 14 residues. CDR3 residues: CASSLGSGRAEAFF. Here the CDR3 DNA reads TGTGCCAGCAGCTTGGGTTCAGGGAGAGCTGAAGCTTTCTTT.

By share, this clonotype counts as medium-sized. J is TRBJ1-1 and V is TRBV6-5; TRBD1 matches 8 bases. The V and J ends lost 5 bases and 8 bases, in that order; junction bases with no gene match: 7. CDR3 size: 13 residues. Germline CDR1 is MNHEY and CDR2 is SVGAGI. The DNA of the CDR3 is TGTGCCAGCAGTAGGGCAGGGGGCTTCGAAGCTTTCTTT. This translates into CASSRAGGFEAFF.

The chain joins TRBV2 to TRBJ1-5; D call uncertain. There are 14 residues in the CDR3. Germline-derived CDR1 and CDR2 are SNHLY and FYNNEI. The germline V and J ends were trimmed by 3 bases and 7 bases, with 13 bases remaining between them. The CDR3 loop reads CASSEVEGSQPQHF. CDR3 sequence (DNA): TGTGCCAGCAGTGAGGTCGAGGGTAGCCAGCCCCAGCATTTT.

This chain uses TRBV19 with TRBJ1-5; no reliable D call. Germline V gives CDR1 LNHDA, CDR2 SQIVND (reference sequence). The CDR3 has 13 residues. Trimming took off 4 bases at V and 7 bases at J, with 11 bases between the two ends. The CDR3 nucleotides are TGTGCCAGTAGTAGGTTACTCGCACAGCCCCAGCATTTT. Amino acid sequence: CASSRLLAQPQHF.

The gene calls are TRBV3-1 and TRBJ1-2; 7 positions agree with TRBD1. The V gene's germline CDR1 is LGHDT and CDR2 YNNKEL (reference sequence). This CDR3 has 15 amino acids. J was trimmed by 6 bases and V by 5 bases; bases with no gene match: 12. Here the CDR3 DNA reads TGTGCCAGCAGCACCAACAGGGGATTGAAGGATGGCTACACCTTC. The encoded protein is CASSTNRGLKDGYTF.

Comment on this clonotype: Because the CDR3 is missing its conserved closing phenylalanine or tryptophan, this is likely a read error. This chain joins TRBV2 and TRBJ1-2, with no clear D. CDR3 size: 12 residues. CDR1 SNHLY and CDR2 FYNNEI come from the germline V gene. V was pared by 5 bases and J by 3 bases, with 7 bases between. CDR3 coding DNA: TGTGCCAGCAGTCCGGACGACTATGGCTACACCTCC. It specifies CASSPDDYGYTS.

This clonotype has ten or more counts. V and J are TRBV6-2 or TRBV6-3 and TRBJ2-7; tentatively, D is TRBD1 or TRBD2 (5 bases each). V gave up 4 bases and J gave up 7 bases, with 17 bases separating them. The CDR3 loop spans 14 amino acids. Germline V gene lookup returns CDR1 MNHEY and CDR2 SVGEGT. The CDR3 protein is CASSWPGPSREQYF. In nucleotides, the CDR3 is TGTGCCAGCAGTTGGCCGGGACCTTCGAGGGAGCAGTACTTC.